A selection of T cell receptor beta chains follows, all from one sample in a study of cytomegalovirus exposure and HLA in healthy donors. The repertoire was sequenced with immunoSEQ multiplex PCR; TCRdb's copy has only in-frame clones and lacks some. The repertoire holds 150,000 to 200,000 clones, with 60% to 85% as singletons. Sequencing was carried out using PBMCs. These receptors all come from a middle-aged woman in good health and CMV-seronegative. CDR3s include the opening cysteine and the closing phenylalanine or tryptophan. The D gene is left open where the match is weak. Part of the rows lack a size; the others show once, few, many or a class for expanded clones.

j_call v_call clone_size d_call cdr3_nt cdr3_aa
TRBJ2-7 TRBV4-1 few TRBD2 TGCGCCAGCAGCCTGGGACTAGCGGGATACGAGCAGTACTTC CASSLGLAGYEQYF
TRBJ2-3 TRBV28 - TRBD2 TGTGCCAGCACTTCTAGCGGGGGCCCCCCGAGCACAGATACGCAGTATTTT CASTSSGGPPSTDTQYF
TRBJ2-2 TRBV19 once TRBD1 TGTGCCAGTTCGCCTGGGACAGGGGGCTGGACCGGGGAGCTGTTTTTT CASSPGTGGWTGELFF
TRBJ2-7 TRBV5-1 - - TGCGCCAGCAGCTTGGCAGGGGTGACCTACGAGCAGTACTTC CASSLAGVTYEQYF
TRBJ1-1 TRBV5-4 - - TGTGCCAGCAGCTCGGACAGCACTGAAGCTTTCTTT CASSSDSTEAFF
TRBJ1-2 TRBV2 - - TGTGCCAGCTCAATGAATTTTGGGGCTGATGGCTACACCTTC CASSMNFGADGYTF
TRBJ2-2 TRBV11-1 - - TGTGCCAGCAGCCTGAGGGGGGGGAAGAACACCGGGGAGCTGTTTTTT CASSLRGGKNTGELFF
TRBJ1-3 TRBV18 - - TGTGCCAGCTCACCCCTCGCCAGCTCTGGAAACACCATATATTTT CASSPLASSGNTIYF
TRBJ1-6 TRBV19 - - TGTGCCAGCCATTTCAGCTCCTATAATTCACCCCTCCACTTT CASHFSSYNSPLHF
TRBJ1-2 TRBV11-2 - TRBD1 TGTGCCAGCAGCAGTCCCTGGACAGGGGGCGTAGGCTACACCTTC CASSSPWTGGVGYTF
TRBJ1-1 TRBV6-1 few - TGTGCCAGTCGACAGGCTGAGAACACTGAAGCTTTCTTT CASRQAENTEAFF
TRBJ2-5 TRBV12-5 - TRBD2 TGTGCTAGTAGCCTAGCGGGCGCGTACGACCAAGAGACCCAGTACTTC CASSLAGAYDQETQYF
TRBJ2-3 TRBV6-1 - TRBD1 TGTGCCAGCGCGGACCCGGGACAGGGCACAGATACGCAGTATTTT CASADPGQGTDTQYF
TRBJ1-1 TRBV28 - TRBD1 TGTGCCAGCTCTAACAGGGGCGGGTTGAACGCTGAAGCTTTCTTT CASSNRGGLNAEAFF
TRBJ1-3 TRBV2 - TRBD1 TGTGCCAGCAGTCTGAGGACAGGGGCCTCTGGAAACACCATATATTTT CASSLRTGASGNTIYF
TRBJ1-5 TRBV6-1 - - TGTGCCAGCGCCGGGTTGCCAGCAAGCAATCAGCCCCAGCATTTT CASAGLPASNQPQHF
TRBJ1-1 TRBV28 - - TGTGCCAACGGAAGGGGGGGGAGTGAAGCTTTCTTT CANGRGGSEAFF
TRBJ1-6 TRBV6-5 - - TGTGCCAGCAGCCGTGGACAGTATCATAATTCACCCCTCCACTTT CASSRGQYHNSPLHF
TRBJ2-3 TRBV5-1 - TRBD2 TGCGCCAGCAGCACTCAGGGGAGCGGGGGGGCCGGGGATACGCAGTATTTT CASSTQGSGGAGDTQYF
TRBJ1-6 TRBV5-1 few - TGCGCCAGCAGCAAGGACAGTTCGAATTCACCCCTCCACTTT CASSKDSSNSPLHF
TRBJ2-1 TRBV7-3 - TRBD2 TGTGCCAGCAGCCCGAGTGGGCGCCTGGGAGGGGACAATGAGCAGTTCTTC CASSPSGRLGGDNEQFF
TRBJ2-7 TRBV6-6 - - TGTGCCAGCTCCGATAAGGGCGGGTACGAGCAGTACTTC CASSDKGGYEQYF
TRBJ1-2 TRBV5-1 - - TGCGCCAGCAGCTTGTCGGGAGACTCCTATGGCTACACCTTC CASSLSGDSYGYTF
TRBJ1-6 TRBV27 - - TGTGCCAGCAGTCAGACCTATAATTCACCCCTCCACTTT CASSQTYNSPLHF
TRBJ1-2 TRBV19 - - TGTGCCAGTAGTACCGGAGAGGACTATGGCTACACCTTC CASSTGEDYGYTF
TRBJ1-3 TRBV4-1 - TRBD1 TGCGCCAGCAGCCCACAGGGGGTCGGAAACACCATATATTTT CASSPQGVGNTIYF
TRBJ1-6 TRBV6-5 - - TGTGCCAGCAGTTACCGGGACTTAGATTCACCCCTCCACTTT CASSYRDLDSPLHF
TRBJ2-5 TRBV14 - TRBD1 TGTGCCAGCAGCTGGGAGAGGGGGCGGCAGTACTTC CASSWERGRQYF
TRBJ2-3 TRBV6-5 - TRBD1 TGTGCCAGCCGCAGGGACAGGAGCACAGATACGCAGTATTTT CASRRDRSTDTQYF